The TCR beta chain described here comes from a study of shared T cell receptors in the human thymus. The protocol was immunoSEQ multiplex PCR, while the TCRdb copy is restricted to in-frame clones and leaves out a portion. The table includes over 450,000 clones, approximately 80% detected once. The germline CDR1 and CDR2 sequences are SQVTM and ANQGSEA. After removal of 4 bases from V and 3 bases from J, the junction contained 4 bases not matched to a gene. The CDR3 consists of 13 residues. This sample also appeared in a second study, on human thymus T cells. This second report adds: Healthy Finnish infants undergoing corrective surgery for congenital heart defects were the donors. Resections obtained during corrective heart surgery supplied the thymus tissue. Apparent bias marked the V and J gene usage of thymic and blood repertoires. A high degree of thymic repertoire overlap among unrelated individuals was reported in related research.

This receptor was obtained from a boy less than two years old with a congenital heart defect. The sequencing input was thymocytes. The chain carries TRBV29-1 and TRBJ2-7; 9 nucleotides align to TRBD2. Here the CDR3 DNA reads TGCAGCGTTGCTAGCGGGAACGTCTACGAGCAGTACTTC. This encodes CSVASGNVYEQYF.